This T cell receptor (beta chain) is drawn from a study of shared clonotypes between healthy human individuals (dated by TCRdb to 2018 to 2020). Background for the entire study: A couple of women and a few men aged 18 to 49 years were included in the cohort. For each donor, three plates each were used for CD4 naive and CD4 memory, two plates were used for CD8 naive, and one plate was used for CD8 memory. The study deeply sequenced blood TCR repertoires of about 5 healthy adults to estimate repertoire size and the extent of clonotype sharing between individuals. Different laboratories and diverse techniques were used to prepare libraries and sequence TCR repertoires, to increase sequencing depth and limit assay-specific biases. Leukapheresis yielded between about 0.94 and 9 billion PBMCs per donor.

Inclusive of the bounding cysteine and phenylalanine, the CDR3 is 17 residues long. Only the CDR3 portion is preserved as DNA: 51 bases, with reading frame beginning at the first base. Taken from the germline V gene (reference sequence), the CDR1 and CDR2 loops are GTSNPN and SVGIG. V is shortened by 8 bases, J by 0 bases, and the region joining them spans 23 bases. Points the paper makes about the study in general: Even with the large sequencing depth, rarefaction of the sorted-subset datasets indicated that sequencing was incomplete. Clonotypes shared by all four sorted-subset donors showed higher generation probabilities than non-shared clonotypes. Only blood was sampled, and tissue TCR repertoires likely differ from those in blood. Pairwise subsampling indicated that sequencing depth was expected to affect the degree of clonotype sharing among donors. Naive subsets generally had larger estimated clonotype richness than memory subsets did. Because the study included only a small number of donors, the genetic and exposure-history diversity represented was limited. About 4.5% of naive CD4, 3% to 4% of naive CD8, roughly 2.4% of memory CD4, and less than 0.45% of memory CD8 clonotypes were shared across a few donors.

In regard to this clone: Its target antigen remains unknown. No base quality information exists; no much larger clone differs at one position.

TCR CDR3 regions were amplified from genomic DNA by multiplex PCR using the deep immunoSEQ assay. Extracted genomic DNA from each cell subset was spread evenly across all wells of several immunoSEQ 96-well plates, with each plate serving as a replicate. Each replicate PCR for sorted subsets received 150 to 250 ng genomic DNA, equal to some 32,000 T cell genomes. Purified libraries were quantified with a Qubit 3.0 fluorometer, sized on a Bioanalyzer 2100, and re-quantified with the KAPA Library Quantification kit. A separate single-read 150-cycle Illumina NextSeq 550 flow cell was used to sequence each immunoSEQ 96-well plate. The study's own analysis went as follows. The immunoSEQ output contained only junctional sequences without quality scores, so filtering could not match that applied to full-length reads. Sequences were annotated with PyIR, a Python wrapper for IgBLAST v1.9, and V/J genes and CDR3 were assigned using IMGT germline references. Any read was removed if the V/J assignment was weak (E-value above 1e-6), the CDR3 was missing, or the read contained stop codons, out-of-frame junctions, or ambiguous translated residues. V3J clonotypes were defined by identical inferred V gene, J gene, and CDR3 amino acid sequence. Percentage overlap between repertoires was computed as shared unique clonotypes divided by the size of the smaller repertoire. RTK rarefaction, the Chao1 estimator, and Recon v2.1 estimates of unobserved clonotypes were used to assess repertoire richness. Generation probabilities for all TCRbeta clonotypes obtained by the gDNA method from four donors were computed using OLGA. The clones in this table, taken by TCRdb from immuneACCESS, are in-frame only. Not every clone is retained; where verified, under half of the shortfall comes from an unresolved V gene, and the cause of the rest is unknown. Clonal size and the V and J genes are those of that table, whereas D and trimming came from the DNA. Within this sample are 950,000 to 1,100,000 clones, with approximately 76% of them counted one time only. About 1.4% of the sample comes from the top ten.

Donors were healthy HIV-negative adults with no recently reported acute infections or vaccinations. Only Caucasian adults living in Nashville, Tennessee, USA were represented among the donors. CD4+ T cells were enriched by magnetic negative selection; naive cells were then positively selected on CD45RA, and the negative fraction formed the memory subset. Blood was collected by leukapheresis, and PBMCs were isolated by Ficoll-Histopaque density gradient centrifugation and then cryopreserved in liquid nitrogen vapor phase. Analytical flow cytometry was used to check the purity and quantity of each magnetically sorted T cell population. From each sorted fraction, genomic DNA was isolated and quantified by UV absorbance on a Nanodrop 2000c.

The TCR sequence derives from a man between 18 and 35 years old in good health. Rearrangement joined TRBV30 to TRBJ1-5; the best D guess is TRBD1, with 5 bases matching. What was sequenced was memory CD4+ T cells sorted from blood. The meaning of the sample's cell subset or site label: CD45RA-negative fraction. For the CDR3, the sequence is CAGGDGGPSYSNQPQHF. At the DNA level, the sequence is TGTGCCGGGGGGGACGGGGGTCCCTCCTATAGCAATCAGCCCCAGCATTTT.